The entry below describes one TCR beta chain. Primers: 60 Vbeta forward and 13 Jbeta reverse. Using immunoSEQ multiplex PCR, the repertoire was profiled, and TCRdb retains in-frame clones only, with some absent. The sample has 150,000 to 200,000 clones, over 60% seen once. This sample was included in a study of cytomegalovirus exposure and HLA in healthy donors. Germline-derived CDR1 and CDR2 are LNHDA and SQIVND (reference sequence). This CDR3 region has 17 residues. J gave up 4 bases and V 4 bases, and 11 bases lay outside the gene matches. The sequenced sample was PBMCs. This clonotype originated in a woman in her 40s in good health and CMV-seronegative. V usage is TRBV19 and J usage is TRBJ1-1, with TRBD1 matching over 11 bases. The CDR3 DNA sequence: TGTGCCAGTAGTAGAGGACAGGGGGCCTATTTGCGCACTGAAGCTTTCTTT. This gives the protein CASSRGQGAYLRTEAFF.